This record concerns one TCR beta chain sequence. This sample is part of a study of T cell changes during pregnancy in multiple sclerosis. The protocol was immunoSEQ multiplex PCR, while the TCRdb copy is restricted to in-frame clones and leaves out a portion. Seen here are 50,000 to 65,000 clones, roughly 92% observed once, and the top ten hold 3.2%. The sequencing used CD8+ T cells from peripheral blood mononuclear cells, collected in the second trimester of pregnancy. This sequence originates from a female donor with multiple sclerosis, enrolled in a pregnancy study.

The CDR3 DNA reads TGTGCCAGCAGCTTTCCTAGGGCAAGCGGGTTGAACACTGAAGCTTTCTTT. Protein: CASSFPRASGLNTEAFF. The rearrangement joins TRBV7-9 to TRBJ1-1; no clear D. This CDR3 spans 17 amino acids. V lost 3 bases, J lost 0 bases, and 17 bases lay in between. From germline, CDR1 is SEHNR and CDR2 FQNEAQ (reference sequence). The whole variable domain, remainder taken from reference TRBV7-9 and TRBJ1-1, is DTGVSQNPRHKITKRGQNVTFRCDPISEHNRLYWYRQTLGQGPEFLTYFQNEAQLEKSRLLSDRFSAERPKGSFSTLEIQRTEQGDSAMYLCASSFPRASGLNTEAFFGQGTRLTVV.